This T cell receptor beta chain was captured in a study of post-analysis software for immune sequencing data. With regard to this clonotype: Antigen: not known.

There are 15 residues in the CDR3. Germline V gives CDR1 MNHEY, CDR2 SVGAGI. With 4 bases clipped from V and 4 bases from J, the junction kept 7 bases outside the gene matches. Tagging with unique molecular identifiers was a feature of the TCR beta cDNA libraries. TCRdb re-derived calls from the PCR reads in MiXCR, one entry per CDR3 protein. The sample lists hundreds of thousands of distinct CDR3 sequences; 36% were seen once. Study-wide results and caveats: Strong same-batch co-clustering of samples appeared with F measure clustering. Among five TRBV segments more frequent in patients than controls were TRBV5-6, TRBV5-1 and TRBV20-1.

The clonotype originates from a girl aged 5 to 17 with multiple sclerosis. The sample was blood. This chain connects TRBV6-5 to TRBJ2-1; 7 bases are shared with TRBD2. CDR3 DNA: TGTGCCAGCAGTTCAAGCAGGGAGGGTTACAATGAGCAGTTCTTC. Translated: CASSSSREGYNEQFF.